This entry lists 30 T cell receptor beta chains sequenced from one sample in a study of blood T cell repertoires in COVID-19. Clones were read by immunoSEQ multiplex PCR, and TCRdb kept only the in-frame ones, dropping some. The repertoire holds fewer than 250,000 clones, with approximately 90% as singletons. Sequences were obtained from peripheral blood. These TCRs come from a man aged 35 to 55 with acute or convalescent COVID-19.

This chain uses TRBV7-2 with TRBJ2-1; 11 bases line up with TRBD2. Germline V lookup: CDR1 SGHTA, CDR2 FQGNSA. The CDR3 has 18 amino acids. V lost 2 bases and J lost 10; bases outside the gene matches: 16. CDR3 in amino acids: CASSLPGTSGSFSWEQFF. The CDR3 nucleotides are TGTGCCAGCAGCTTACCTGGGACTAGCGGTAGTTTCTCCTGGGAGCAGTTCTTC. The variable domain in full, with the rest retrieved from reference TRBV7-2 and TRBJ2-1, is GAGVSQSPSNKVTEKGKDVELRCDPISGHTALYWYRQSLGQGLEFLIYFQGNSAPDKSGLPSDRFSAERTGGSVSTLTIQRTQQEDSAVYLCASSLPGTSGSFSWEQFFGPGTRLTVL.

This chain uses TRBV18 with TRBJ1-5; 7 bases align to TRBD1. CDR3 size: 14 residues. V gave up 6 bases and J gave up 6 bases; unmatched junction bases: 8. Germline assignment: CDR1 KGHSH and CDR2 LQKENI. CDR3 in DNA: TGTGCCAGCTCTCCCAGACAGGGAAGTCAGCCCCAGCATTTT. Its protein product is CASSPRQGSQPQHF.

The chain links TRBV5-1 to TRBJ2-1; no definite D call. V was pared by 0 bases and J by 7 bases, with 8 bases between. This CDR3 contains 13 residues. Germline CDR1 reads SGHRS; CDR2 reads YFSETQ. The CDR3 loop is CASSLAERNEQFF. The CDR3 DNA reads TGCGCCAGCAGCTTGGCCGAGAGAAATGAGCAGTTCTTC.

The chain carries TRBV6-5 and TRBJ2-1; 9 bases are a match to TRBD2. Germline values: CDR1 MNHEY, CDR2 SVGAGI. V lost 4 bases, J lost 0 bases, and 4 bases stayed unmatched. The CDR3 is 16 residues long. Written as DNA, the CDR3 is TGTGCCAGCAGTTCAAGCGGGGGGCCCTCCTACAATGAGCAGTTCTTC. Its translation is CASSSSGGPSYNEQFF.

The chain combines TRBV6-5 with TRBJ1-1; D gene unclear. The CDR3 consists of 15 residues. Germline values: CDR1 MNHEY, CDR2 SVGAGI. V lost 0 bases and J lost 1, with 9 bases in between. The CDR3 sequence is CASSYSTETNTEAFF. The CDR3 DNA is TGTGCCAGCAGTTACTCGACTGAGACGAACACTGAAGCTTTCTTT.

This chain joins TRBV6-5 and TRBJ1-5; D is perhaps TRBD1 (5 bases). With 5 bases removed from V and 7 bases from J, the gap between germline ends came to 12 bases. The CDR3 has 13 amino acids. From germline, CDR1 is MNHEY and CDR2 SVGAGI. The CDR3 bases are TGTGCCAGCAGTAATCAGGGTGGCCAGCCCCAGCATTTT. Amino acids: CASSNQGGQPQHF.

This rearrangement joins TRBV5-1 to TRBJ2-7; 7 bases align to TRBD2. The ends lost 2 bases at V and 3 bases at J; junction bases unmatched: 14. The CDR3 runs 17 residues. Germline CDR1 reads SGHRS; CDR2 reads YFSETQ. CDR3 bases: TGCGCCAGCAGCTTAAAAATCCCGGGAGGCCTCAACTACGAGCAGTACTTC. Residues: CASSLKIPGGLNYEQYF.

On this clone: At the DNA level, this CDR3 is encoded by other sequences in the same sample as well. This sequence joins TRBV7-9 and TRBJ1-6, with a possible D match to TRBD1 (6 bases). V lost 1 base and J lost 0, with 13 bases in between. Looked up from germline, CDR1 is SEHNR and CDR2 is FQNEAQ (reference sequence). This CDR3 contains 18 residues. The CDR3 reads CASSLEPGQSSYNSPLHF. CDR3 sequence (DNA): TGTGCCAGCAGCTTAGAACCGGGACAAAGCTCCTATAATTCACCCCTCCACTTT. The full variable domain, in which reference TRBV7-9 and TRBJ1-6 provide the parts outside the CDR3, is DTGVSQNPRHKITKRGQNVTFRCDPISEHNRLYWYRQTLGQGPEFLTYFQNEAQLEKSRLLSDRFSAERPKGSFSTLEIQRTEQGDSAMYLCASSLEPGQSSYNSPLHFGNGTRLTVT.

The chain recombines TRBV4-1 with TRBJ2-1, with TRBD2 matching 9 bases. V shed 6 bases, J shed 8 bases, and the junction held 5 bases outside the gene matches. Germline-derived CDR1 and CDR2 are MGHRA and YSYEKL. The CDR3 has 13 residues. The CDR3 coding sequence is TGCGCCAGCAGGCTGACTAGCGGAGATGAGCAGTTCTTC. Protein: CASRLTSGDEQFF.

This clone was seen a single time. The chain couples TRBV7-9 to TRBJ2-3; 14 nucleotides agree with TRBD2. Germline CDR1 reads SEHNR; CDR2 reads FQNEAQ (reference sequence). CDR3 length: 15 residues. The V and J ends lost 5 bases and 5 bases, in that order; junction bases with no gene match: 3. For the CDR3, the DNA is TGTGCCAGCAGCGAGGGACTAGCGGGAGTAGATACGCAGTATTTT. Amino acids: CASSEGLAGVDTQYF.

The gene calls are TRBV11-2 and TRBJ1-5, with 12 bases identical to TRBD1. Germline V gives CDR1 SGHAT, CDR2 FQNNGV. J gave up 6 bases and V 5 bases, and 8 bases lay outside the gene matches. There are 16 residues in the CDR3. CDR3 sequence reads: CASSRGDRGPGQPQHF. DNA of the CDR3: TGTGCCAGCAGCCGAGGGGACAGGGGGCCGGGTCAGCCCCAGCATTTT.

The V call is TRBV28, the J call TRBJ1-2; perhaps TRBD1 as D (5 bases). CDR3 size: 13 residues. Germline CDR1 reads MDHEN; CDR2 reads SYDVKM. V was clipped by 6 bases and J by 6 bases, with 14 bases between them. Here the CDR3 reads CASSPTGVHGYTF. The CDR3 DNA reads as TGTGCCAGCAGCCCCACGGGGGTCCATGGCTACACCTTC.

V usage is TRBV6-5 and J usage is TRBJ1-2, with no clear D. The germline V and J ends were trimmed by 8 bases and 4 bases, with 8 bases remaining between them. Germline CDR1 MNHEY, CDR2 SVGAGI. The CDR3 has 11 residues. As DNA, the CDR3 is TGTGCCAGCCGCGGCGGCTATGGCTACACCTTC. Translation: CASRGGYGYTF.

CDR3 residues: CASSPPVAGGPSYEQYF. The CDR3, as DNA: TGTGCCAGCAGCCCACCCGTAGCGGGGGGGCCATCCTACGAGCAGTACTTC. The chain carries TRBV7-9 and TRBJ2-7; 11 bases agree with TRBD2. The trim removed 5 bases at V and 1 base at J, leaving 10 bases unmatched. The CDR3 has 17 amino acids. Looked up from germline, CDR1 is SEHNR and CDR2 is FQNEAQ (reference sequence).

The genes are TRBV9 and TRBJ1-3; the D is unclear. The V and J ends lost 7 bases and 4 bases respectively, with 15 bases between them. CDR1 and CDR2 from the germline V gene are SGDLS and YYNGEE. The CDR3 runs 14 residues. In DNA, the CDR3 is TGTGCCAGCCAAAGAGAGGGCTACGGAAACACCATATATTTT. Translated, it gives CASQREGYGNTIYF.

This chain links TRBV7-3 with TRBJ2-1; 8 nucleotides align to TRBD2. This CDR3 spans 16 amino acids. The germline V gene encodes CDR1 SGHTA and CDR2 FQGTGA. V shed 6 bases and J 4 bases; nucleotides not matched to a gene: 11. DNA of the CDR3: TGTGCCAGCAGTCCAACCGGGACTAGTTCTTACAATGAGCAGTTCTTC. Its protein product is CASSPTGTSSYNEQFF.

The chain employs TRBV27 and TRBJ2-1; tentative D call: TRBD2 (5 bases). CDR1 and CDR2 (germline): MNHEY, SMNVEV (reference sequence). V was clipped by 5 bases and J by 2 bases, with 13 bases between them. This CDR3 spans 15 amino acids. CDR3 coding DNA: TGTGCCAGCAGTGGAACGACTACTGCCTACAATGAGCAGTTCTTC. This gives the protein CASSGTTTAYNEQFF.

V is TRBV5-8 and J is TRBJ2-7; no clear D. Looked up from germline, CDR1 is SGHTS and CDR2 is YDEGEE. Trimming pared 6 bases from V and 4 bases from J, leaving 5 bases between. The CDR3 has 10 residues. CDR3 nucleotide sequence: TGTGCCAGCAACCTATACGAGCAGTACTTC. Its protein product is CASNLYEQYF.

The chain combines TRBV27 with TRBJ2-5, with D possibly TRBD2 on 5 matching bases. Per the germline V gene, CDR1 is MNHEY and CDR2 is SMNVEV (reference sequence). The CDR3 covers 15 residues. The V gene lost 6 bases and the J gene lost 2 bases, with 16 bases spanning the gap. The CDR3 bases are TGTGCCAGCAGCCTTCTCGCCCGGGGACAAGAGACCCAGTACTTC. Amino acids: CASSLLARGQETQYF.

The rearrangement joins TRBV19 to TRBJ2-2; 7 bases fit TRBD1. The CDR3 sequence is 15 residues long. The J segment lost 3 bases and the V segment lost 7 bases, leaving 8 bases of the junction unmatched. The germline V gene has CDR1 LNHDA and CDR2 SQIVND (reference sequence). In nucleotides, the CDR3 is TGTGCCAGTACTCCGGCCGGGACAGACACCGGGGAGCTGTTTTTT. Encoded protein: CASTPAGTDTGELFF.

The chain carries TRBV11-2 and TRBJ2-7; D perhaps matches TRBD2 (5 bases). Per germline, CDR1 SGHAT and CDR2 FQNNGV. The germline V and J ends were trimmed by 1 base and 2 bases, with 9 bases remaining between them. The CDR3 is made up of 14 amino acids. CDR3 in amino acids: CASSLAGSTYEQYF. The CDR3 DNA follows: TGTGCCAGCAGCTTAGCGGGGTCAACCTACGAGCAGTACTTC.

V usage is TRBV27 and J usage is TRBJ2-7; the D is unclear. Trimming shortened V by 8 bases and J by 0 bases, and 17 bases separated the two germline ends. Germline CDR1 and CDR2: MNHEY and SMNVEV (reference sequence). The CDR3 extends over 15 amino acids. The CDR3 is CASFSLSSSSYEQYF. For the CDR3, the DNA is TGTGCCAGCTTTTCACTCTCTTCGAGCTCCTACGAGCAGTACTTC.

The CDR3 DNA reads as TGTGCCAGCAGTTACTCGTCCGGACAGTGGCAAGAGACCCAGTACTTC. It is translated as CASSYSSGQWQETQYF. The chain recombines TRBV6-5 with TRBJ2-5; a possible D gene is TRBD1 (6 bases). This CDR3 contains 16 residues. Germline CDR1 MNHEY, CDR2 SVGAGI. Trimming shortened V by 0 bases and J by 2 bases, and 13 bases separated the two germline ends.

This rearrangement joins TRBV7-6 to TRBJ2-5; 7 nucleotides align to TRBD2. V was pared by 4 bases and J by 5 bases, with 7 bases of the junction left unmatched. CDR1 is SGHVS and CDR2 is FNYEAQ in the germline V gene. The CDR3 loop spans 14 amino acids. The CDR3 reads CASSYRDYRETQYF. CDR3 nucleotide sequence: TGTGCCAGCAGCTACCGGGACTATCGGGAGACCCAGTACTTC.

The table lists this clone with a count of one. V usage is TRBV12-3 or TRBV12-4 and J usage is TRBJ1-2, with D possibly being TRBD1 (6 bases). The CDR3 is 13 residues long. Deletions cut 6 bases from V and 8 bases from J, with 16 bases between. DNA of the CDR3: TGTGCCAGCAGCCCTGCCAGGCAGGGGGGCTACACCTTC. Its translation is CASSPARQGGYTF.

V usage is TRBV7-9 and J usage is TRBJ2-7; D uncertain. Trimming pared 4 bases from V and 4 bases from J, leaving 17 bases between. The CDR3 sequence is 15 residues long. Germline-derived CDR1 and CDR2 are SEHNR and FQNEAQ (reference sequence). CDR3 protein: CASSYLPRFGYEQYF. The DNA for the CDR3 is TGTGCCAGCAGCTATCTCCCCCGTTTCGGTTACGAGCAGTACTTC.

The chain joins TRBV7-9 to TRBJ2-1, with TRBD2 identical over 8 bases. The germline V gene encodes CDR1 SEHNR and CDR2 FQNEAQ (reference sequence). V gave up 5 bases and J gave up 4 bases; unmatched junction bases: 7. This CDR3 region has 15 residues. The CDR3 DNA follows: TGTGCCAGCAGCCTACCGGGAGGGCCTTACAATGAGCAGTTCTTC. Translating it yields CASSLPGGPYNEQFF. Combining the CDR3 with reference TRBV7-9 and TRBJ2-1 gives the whole variable domain DTGVSQNPRHKITKRGQNVTFRCDPISEHNRLYWYRQTLGQGPEFLTYFQNEAQLEKSRLLSDRFSAERPKGSFSTLEIQRTEQGDSAMYLCASSLPGGPYNEQFFGPGTRLTVL.

The chain couples TRBV27 to TRBJ1-2; tentatively, D is TRBD1 (6 bases). CDR3 length: 15 amino acids. The V and J ends lost 5 bases and 4 bases respectively, with 17 bases between them. Per germline, CDR1 MNHEY and CDR2 SMNVEV (reference sequence). The CDR3 DNA sequence: TGTGCCAGCAGTAAGGGTGTGACAGGCCCCTATGGCTACACCTTC. It is translated as CASSKGVTGPYGYTF.

The genes are TRBV19 and TRBJ1-4, with 9 bases fitting TRBD1. Germline CDR1 and CDR2: LNHDA and SQIVND (reference sequence). This CDR3 contains 15 residues. The V and J ends lost 6 bases and 8 bases, in that order; junction bases with no gene match: 10. CDR3 loop: CASRQTGTGNEKLFF. For the CDR3, the DNA is TGTGCCAGTAGGCAAACCGGGACAGGGAACGAAAAACTGTTTTTT.

CDR3 protein: CASALEAISNEQYF. In DNA, the CDR3 is TGTGCCAGCGCCTTAGAGGCCATTTCTAACGAGCAGTACTTC. This chain joins TRBV27 and TRBJ2-7; D unresolved. CDR1 is MNHEY and CDR2 is SMNVEV in the germline V gene (reference sequence). CDR3 size: 14 residues. Trimming left V 8 bases short and J 5 bases short, with 19 bases between.